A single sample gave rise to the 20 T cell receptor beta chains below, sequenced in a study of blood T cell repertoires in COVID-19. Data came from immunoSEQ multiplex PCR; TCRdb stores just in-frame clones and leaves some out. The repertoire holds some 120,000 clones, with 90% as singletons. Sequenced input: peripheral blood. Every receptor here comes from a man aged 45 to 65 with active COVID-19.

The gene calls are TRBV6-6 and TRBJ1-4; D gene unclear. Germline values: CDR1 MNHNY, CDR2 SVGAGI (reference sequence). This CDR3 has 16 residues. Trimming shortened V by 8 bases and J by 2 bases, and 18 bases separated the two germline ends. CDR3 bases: TGTGCCAGCTCCGGTACCCTAGGGAGGACTAATGAAAAACTGTTTTTT. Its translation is CASSGTLGRTNEKLFF.

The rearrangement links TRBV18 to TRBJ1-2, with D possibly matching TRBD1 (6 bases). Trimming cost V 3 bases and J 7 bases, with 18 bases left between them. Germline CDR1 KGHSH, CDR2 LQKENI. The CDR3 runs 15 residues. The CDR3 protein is CASSPTTVGAGGYTF. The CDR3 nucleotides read TGTGCCAGCTCACCCACCACAGTGGGGGCGGGTGGCTACACCTTC.

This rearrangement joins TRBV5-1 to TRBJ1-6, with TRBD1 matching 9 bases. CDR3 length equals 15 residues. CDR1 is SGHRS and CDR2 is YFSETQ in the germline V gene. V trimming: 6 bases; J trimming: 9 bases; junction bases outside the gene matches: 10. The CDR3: CASTPGQGMGSPLHF. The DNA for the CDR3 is TGCGCCAGCACCCCGGGACAGGGAATGGGTTCACCCCTCCACTTT.

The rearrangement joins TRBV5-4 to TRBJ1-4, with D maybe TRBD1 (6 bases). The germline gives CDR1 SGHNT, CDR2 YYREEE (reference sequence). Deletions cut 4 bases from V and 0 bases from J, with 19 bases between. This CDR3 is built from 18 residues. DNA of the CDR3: TGTGCCAGCAGCGGGGGGGGCGGCCGGAGGGCAACTAATGAAAAACTGTTTTTT. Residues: CASSGGGGRRATNEKLFF.

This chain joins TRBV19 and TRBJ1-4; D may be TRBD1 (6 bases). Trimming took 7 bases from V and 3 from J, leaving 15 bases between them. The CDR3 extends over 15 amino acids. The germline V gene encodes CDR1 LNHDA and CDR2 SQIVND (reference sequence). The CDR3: CASNLRTGPNEKLFF. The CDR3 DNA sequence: TGTGCCAGTAACTTAAGAACAGGGCCTAATGAAAAACTGTTTTTT. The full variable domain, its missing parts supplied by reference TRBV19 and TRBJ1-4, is DGGITQSPKYLFRKEGQNVTLSCEQNLNHDAMYWYRQDPGQGLRLIYYSQIVNDFQKGDIAEGYSVSREKKESFPLTVTSAQKNPTAFYLCASNLRTGPNEKLFFGSGTQLSVL.

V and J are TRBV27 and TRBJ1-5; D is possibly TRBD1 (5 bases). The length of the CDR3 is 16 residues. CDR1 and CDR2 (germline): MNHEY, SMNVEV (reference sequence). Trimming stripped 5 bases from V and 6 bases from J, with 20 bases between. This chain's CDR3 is CASSPQVGGGGQPQHF. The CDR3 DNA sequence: TGTGCCAGCAGTCCCCAAGTGGGGGGAGGTGGTCAGCCCCAGCATTTT.

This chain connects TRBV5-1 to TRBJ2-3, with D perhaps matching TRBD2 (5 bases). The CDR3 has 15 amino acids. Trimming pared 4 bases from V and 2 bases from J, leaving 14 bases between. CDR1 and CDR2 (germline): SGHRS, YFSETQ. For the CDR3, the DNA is TGCGCCAGCAGCCCCCAAGCGGCCTCCACAGATACGCAGTATTTT. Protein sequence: CASSPQAASTDTQYF.

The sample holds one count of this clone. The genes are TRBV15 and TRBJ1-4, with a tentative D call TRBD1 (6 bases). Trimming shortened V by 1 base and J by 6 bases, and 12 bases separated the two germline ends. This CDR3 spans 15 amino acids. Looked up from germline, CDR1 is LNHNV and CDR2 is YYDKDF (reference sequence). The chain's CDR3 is CATSRARTDDEKLFF. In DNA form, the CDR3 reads TGTGCCACCAGCAGAGCCCGGACAGACGATGAAAAACTGTTTTTT.

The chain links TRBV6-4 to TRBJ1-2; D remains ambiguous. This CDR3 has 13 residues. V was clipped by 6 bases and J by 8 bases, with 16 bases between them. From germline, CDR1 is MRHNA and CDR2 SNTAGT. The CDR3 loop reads CASSPGPPWGYTF. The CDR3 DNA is TGTGCCAGCAGCCCCGGTCCCCCTTGGGGCTACACCTTC.

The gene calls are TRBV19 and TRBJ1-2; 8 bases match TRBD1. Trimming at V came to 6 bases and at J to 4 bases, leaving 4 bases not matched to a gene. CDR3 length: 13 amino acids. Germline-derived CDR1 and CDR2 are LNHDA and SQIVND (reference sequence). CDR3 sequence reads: CASRDRAAYGYTF. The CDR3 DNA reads TGTGCCAGTAGGGACAGGGCGGCCTATGGCTACACCTTC.

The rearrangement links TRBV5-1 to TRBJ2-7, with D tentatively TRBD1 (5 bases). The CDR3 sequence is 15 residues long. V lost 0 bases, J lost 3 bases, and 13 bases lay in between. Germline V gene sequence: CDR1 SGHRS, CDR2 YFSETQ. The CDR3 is CASSLEGSGIYEQYF. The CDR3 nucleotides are TGCGCCAGCAGCTTGGAGGGGTCAGGAATCTACGAGCAGTACTTC.

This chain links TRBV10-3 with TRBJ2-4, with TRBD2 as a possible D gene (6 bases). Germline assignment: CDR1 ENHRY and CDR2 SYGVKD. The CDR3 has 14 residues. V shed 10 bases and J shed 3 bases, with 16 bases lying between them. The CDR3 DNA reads TGTGCCACGGAGGGTGGACGGAACAAAAACATTCAGTACTTC. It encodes CATEGGRNKNIQYF.

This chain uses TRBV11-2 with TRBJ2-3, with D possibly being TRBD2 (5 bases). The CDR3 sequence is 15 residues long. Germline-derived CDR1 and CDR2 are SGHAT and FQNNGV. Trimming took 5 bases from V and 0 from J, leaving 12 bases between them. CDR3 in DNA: TGTGCCAGCAGCCTCCCCGCGGGTAGCACAGATACGCAGTATTTT. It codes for CASSLPAGSTDTQYF.

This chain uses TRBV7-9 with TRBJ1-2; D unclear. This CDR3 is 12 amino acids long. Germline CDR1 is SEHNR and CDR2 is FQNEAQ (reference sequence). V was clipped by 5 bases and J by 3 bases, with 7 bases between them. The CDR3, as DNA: TGTGCCAGCAGCACCGACTACTATGGCTACACCTTC. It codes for CASSTDYYGYTF.

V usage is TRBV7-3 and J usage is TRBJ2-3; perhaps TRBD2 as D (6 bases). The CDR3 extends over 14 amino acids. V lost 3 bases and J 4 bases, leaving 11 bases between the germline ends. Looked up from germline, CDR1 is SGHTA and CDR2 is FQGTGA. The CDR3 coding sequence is TGTGCCAGCAGCTTGGGGATAGCGGCAGATACGCAGTATTTT. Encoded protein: CASSLGIAADTQYF.

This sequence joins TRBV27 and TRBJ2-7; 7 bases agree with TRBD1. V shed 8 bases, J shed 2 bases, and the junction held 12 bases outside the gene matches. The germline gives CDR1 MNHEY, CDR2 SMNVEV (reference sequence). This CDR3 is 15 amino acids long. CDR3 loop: CASALGTAPPYEQYV. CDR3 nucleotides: TGTGCCAGCGCACTCGGGACAGCCCCACCCTACGAGCAGTACGTC.

In DNA, the CDR3 is TGCAGCGTTGCCTCAGGGGTCCAAGAGACCCAGTACTTC. Its protein product is CSVASGVQETQYF. The V and J genes are TRBV29-1 and TRBJ2-5; D might be TRBD1 (6 bases). The V gene lost 4 bases and the J gene lost 1 base, with 10 bases spanning the gap. The CDR3 length is 13 residues. The germline gives CDR1 SQVTM, CDR2 ANQGSEA.

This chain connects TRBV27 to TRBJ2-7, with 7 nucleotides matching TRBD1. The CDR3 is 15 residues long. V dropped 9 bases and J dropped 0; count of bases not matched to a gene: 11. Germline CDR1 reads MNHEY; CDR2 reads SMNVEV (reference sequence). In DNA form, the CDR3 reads TGTGCCAGTAAGGCCTTGGGACAGTACTCCTACGAGCAGTACTTC. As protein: CASKALGQYSYEQYF.

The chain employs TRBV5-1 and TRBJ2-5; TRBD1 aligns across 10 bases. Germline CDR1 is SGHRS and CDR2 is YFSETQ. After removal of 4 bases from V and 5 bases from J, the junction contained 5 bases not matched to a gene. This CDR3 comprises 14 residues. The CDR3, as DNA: TGCGCCAGCAGCAAGGGACAGGGGATCGAGACCCAGTACTTC. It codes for CASSKGQGIETQYF.

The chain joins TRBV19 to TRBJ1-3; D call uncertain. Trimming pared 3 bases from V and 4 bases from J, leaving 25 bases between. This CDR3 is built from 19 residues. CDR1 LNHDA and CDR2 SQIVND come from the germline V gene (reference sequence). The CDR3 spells CASSIPGSMDFTSGNTIYF. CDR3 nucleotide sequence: TGTGCCAGTAGTATTCCCGGGTCGATGGACTTCACAAGCGGAAACACCATATATTTT.